This T cell receptor (beta chain) was retrieved from a study of blood T cell repertoires in COVID-19. On the study more broadly: Samples representing acute and convalescent COVID-19 were sourced from the United States, Italy and Spain.

Profiled with immunoSEQ multiplex PCR; TCRdb holds only in-frame clones, not every one. The sample lists over 150,000 clones, around 84% seen once, with under 0.65% in the top ten. Germline trimming cut 0 bases from V and 10 bases from J; bases unmatched to any gene: 3. Germline V gives CDR1 MNHEY, CDR2 SMNVEV (reference sequence). This CDR3 is built from 13 residues. Those enrolled in Seattle joined during active infection and were followed longitudinally afterward. The TCR sequence derives from a man in his sixties with COVID-19, enrolled during active disease. The V and J genes are TRBV27 and TRBJ1-1, with 9 bases that match TRBD1. Source material: peripheral blood. The CDR3 is CASSLSGTGLAFF. CDR3 nucleotide sequence: TGTGCCAGCAGTTTATCCGGGACAGGGCTAGCTTTCTTT.